This T cell receptor beta chain was recovered during a study of T cells after yellow fever vaccination. Overall study: Fractions of low cell number were prepared using SMART-Seq v4 Ultra Low Input. Study-level results: Booster samples showed a return of most primary-vaccination clones (under 97% CD4, 88% CD8).

Unmatched junction bases numbered 14, after V lost 4 bases and J lost 2 bases. This CDR3 has 19 residues. Germline lookup yields CDR1 SGHAT and CDR2 FQDESV (reference sequence). Researchers made TCR cDNA using 5'RACE template switching, and this step added a universal primer site and UMIs. TCRdb passed the 5' RACE reads through MiXCR, listing each CDR3 protein once. In the table there are tens of thousands of distinct CDR3 sequences, 6% to 8% of which are singletons. This clonotype showed up just a few times. What it binds is unknown. Material: CD8+ T cells sorted from PBMCs, obtained roughly 15 days after the first yellow fever vaccination. The sequence derives from a young man who received the YFV17D yellow fever vaccine. The rearrangement links TRBV11-1 to TRBJ1-4; TRBD1 matches 9 bases. The CDR3, as DNA: TGTGCCAGCAGCTACCTGGACAGGGGCCACCCTGAGACTAATGAAAAACTGTTTTTT. Residues: CASSYLDRGHPETNEKLFF.